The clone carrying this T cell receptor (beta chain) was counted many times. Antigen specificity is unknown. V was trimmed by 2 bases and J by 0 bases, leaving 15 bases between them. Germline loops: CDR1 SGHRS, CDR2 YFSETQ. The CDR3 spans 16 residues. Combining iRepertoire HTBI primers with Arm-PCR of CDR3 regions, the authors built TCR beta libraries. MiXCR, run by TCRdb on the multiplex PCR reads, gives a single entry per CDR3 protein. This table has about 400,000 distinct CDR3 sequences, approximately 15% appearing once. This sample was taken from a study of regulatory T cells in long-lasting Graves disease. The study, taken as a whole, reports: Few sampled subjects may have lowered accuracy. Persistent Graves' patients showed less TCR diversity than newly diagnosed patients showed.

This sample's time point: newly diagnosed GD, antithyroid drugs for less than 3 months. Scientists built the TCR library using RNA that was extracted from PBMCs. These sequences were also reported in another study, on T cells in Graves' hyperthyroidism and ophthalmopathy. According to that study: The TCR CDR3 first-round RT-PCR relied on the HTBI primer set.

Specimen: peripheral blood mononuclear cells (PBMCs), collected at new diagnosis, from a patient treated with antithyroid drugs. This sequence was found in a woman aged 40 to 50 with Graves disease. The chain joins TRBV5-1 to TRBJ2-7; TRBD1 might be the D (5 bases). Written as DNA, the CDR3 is TGCGCCAGCAGCTTCAATCTAGGACAAGTCTCCTACGAGCAGTACTTC. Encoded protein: CASSFNLGQVSYEQYF.